Following are 23 T cell receptor beta chains from one sample sequenced in a study of shared clonotypes between healthy human individuals. Sequencing used immunoSEQ multiplex PCR; TCRdb keeps in-frame clones, though not all of them. The repertoire holds about 2.4 million clones, with over 85% as singletons. Sequencing was performed on naive CD4+ T cells sorted from blood. Subset reported: CD45RA+ positively selected. The receptors shown here come from a man younger than 30 in good health.

A remark on this clone: The CDR3 carries no conserved terminal phenylalanine or tryptophan, so it likely arises from a read error. It is unclear where the CDR3 begins or ends on the DNA, so no DNA is shown, and the CDR3 is as TCRdb lists it. The chain is built from TRBV5-5 and TRBJ1-4. Termini included, the CDR3 measures 9 amino acids. The germline gives CDR1 SGHKS, CDR2 YYEKEE (reference sequence). CDR3 sequence: CASSFPLTV.

The V gene is TRBV7-2, the J gene TRBJ2-1; TRBD1 might be the D (5 bases). The ends were cut back, 5 bases at V and 4 bases at J, with 15 bases in the middle. The V gene's germline CDR1 is SGHTA and CDR2 FQGNSA. CDR3 size: 15 residues. CDR3 sequence reads: CASSDVYRPYNEQFF. CDR3 DNA: TGTGCCAGCAGCGACGTGTACAGGCCTTACAATGAGCAGTTCTTC.

The chain carries TRBV7-8 and TRBJ2-1; 10 bases line up with TRBD2. The CDR3 runs to 15 residues. Germline CDR1 is SGHVS and CDR2 is FQNEAQ. The V segment lost 1 base and the J segment 4 bases; nucleotides outside the gene matches: 1. The CDR3 spells CASSLVAGGYNEQFF. DNA for the CDR3: TGTGCCAGCAGCTTAGTAGCGGGAGGTTACAATGAGCAGTTCTTC.

The J gene is TRBJ2-2, the V gene TRBV12-5; D call uncertain. CDR1 and CDR2 from the germline V gene are LGHNT and FRNRAP. The CDR3 is 13 residues long. V was trimmed by 2 bases and J by 6 bases, leaving 7 bases between them. Here the CDR3 DNA reads TGTGCTAGTGGTTTGCTCTTTCCCGGGGAGCTGTTTTTT. Translated, it gives CASGLLFPGELFF.

The gene calls are TRBV2 and TRBJ2-7; TRBD2 might be the D (7 bases). The germline V and J ends were trimmed by 7 bases and 2 bases, with 12 bases remaining between them. The germline V gene has CDR1 SNHLY and CDR2 FYNNEI. This CDR3 has 13 residues. The CDR3 coding sequence is TGTGCCAGCATGGACAGCGGGGCCTACGAGCAGTACTTC. This translates into CASMDSGAYEQYF.

The J gene is TRBJ2-7, the V gene TRBV27, with 7 bases matching TRBD1. Germline CDR1 reads MNHEY; CDR2 reads SMNVEV (reference sequence). V lost 5 bases to trimming and J lost 0 bases; unmatched junction nucleotides: 4. The CDR3 runs 14 residues. CDR3 residues: CASSAGTVSYEQYF. Here the CDR3 DNA reads TGTGCCAGCAGTGCCGGGACAGTCTCCTACGAGCAGTACTTC.

This chain links TRBV10-3 with TRBJ2-1; TRBD2 is a possible D gene (5 bases). CDR3 length equals 15 residues. Germline CDR1 ENHRY, CDR2 SYGVKD. V was trimmed by 2 bases and J by 8 bases, leaving 16 bases between them. CDR3 in DNA: TGTGCCATCAGTGAGCCTCCCCAGATCGGGGATGAGCAGTTCTTC. Encoded protein: CAISEPPQIGDEQFF.

This chain joins TRBV7-2 and TRBJ2-3; D is perhaps TRBD2 (6 bases). Germline-derived CDR1 and CDR2 are SGHTA and FQGNSA. The ends were cut back, 5 bases at V and 6 bases at J, with 21 bases in the middle. The CDR3 runs 16 residues. The CDR3 loop reads CASSKDGGLSYDTQYF. The CDR3 region has the DNA TGTGCCAGCAGCAAAGATGGGGGACTTTCTTACGATACGCAGTATTTT.

The chain uses TRBV5-1 and TRBJ1-1; no reliable D call. Germline assignment: CDR1 SGHRS and CDR2 YFSETQ. Between the trimmed V and J ends, which lost 0 bases and 6 bases, there was a span of 18 bases. The CDR3 is 16 amino acids. The CDR3, as DNA: TGCGCCAGCAGCTTGGCTTGGGGTATCCGCGGATCTGAAGCTTTCTTT. Residues: CASSLAWGIRGSEAFF.

The chain joins TRBV29-1 to TRBJ1-1; a possible D gene is TRBD1 (6 bases). The CDR3 spans 13 residues. Per the germline V gene, CDR1 is SQVTM and CDR2 is ANQGSEA. Trimming removed 7 bases at V and 1 base at J, with 13 bases between. The CDR3 coding sequence is TGCAGCGGCCAAGGGGGGGCGAACACTGAAGCTTTCTTT. As protein: CSGQGGANTEAFF.

This chain joins TRBV5-6 and TRBJ2-2; 9 bases line up with TRBD1. Trimming cost V 0 bases and J 5 bases; bases outside gene matches: 5. The CDR3 contains 16 residues. Germline V gene sequence: CDR1 SGHDT, CDR2 YYEEEE. The CDR3 sequence: CASSLDPDRGTGELFF. The CDR3 nucleotides are TGTGCCAGCAGCTTGGATCCGGACAGGGGTACCGGGGAGCTGTTTTTT.

This chain links TRBV5-1 with TRBJ1-2, with 11 positions matching TRBD1. There are 16 residues in the CDR3. J gave up 4 bases and V 5 bases, and 10 bases lay outside the gene matches. Germline assignment: CDR1 SGHRS and CDR2 YFSETQ. CDR3 loop: CASSQLSGTGGYGYTF. The CDR3 DNA reads TGCGCCAGCAGTCAATTAAGCGGGACAGGGGGCTATGGCTACACCTTC.

This clone showed up just a few times. At the DNA level, this CDR3 is encoded by other sequences in the same sample as well. This sequence joins TRBV10-3 and TRBJ2-7; 9 nucleotides align to TRBD1. CDR3 length: 14 residues. The germline V gene encodes CDR1 ENHRY and CDR2 SYGVKD. V dropped 2 bases and J dropped 1; count of bases not matched to a gene: 0. The CDR3 DNA follows: TGTGCCATCAGTGAGGGACAGGGGTCCTACGAGCAGTACTTC. Residues: CAISEGQGSYEQYF.

The chain employs TRBV19 and TRBJ1-1; D is unclear. The CDR3 covers 12 residues. Trimming pared 8 bases from V and 4 bases from J, leaving 11 bases between. Per germline, CDR1 LNHDA and CDR2 SQIVND (reference sequence). The CDR3 coding sequence is TGTGCCAGTTCCCTGCGGGGCACTGAAGCTTTCTTT. Its protein is CASSLRGTEAFF.

The chain links TRBV5-1 to TRBJ2-2; D not resolved. The CDR3 runs 13 residues. In germline, CDR1 is SGHRS, CDR2 YFSETQ. Trimming cost V 4 bases and J 4 bases, with 8 bases left between them. CDR3 nucleotides: TGCGCCAGCAGCGAGAGGAGCACCGGGGAGCTGTTTTTT. Translating it yields CASSERSTGELFF.

This chain uses TRBV7-8 with TRBJ2-1; TRBD1 agrees at 8 bases. This CDR3 is built from 14 residues. V was pared by 5 bases and J by 5 bases, with 5 bases of the junction left unmatched. CDR1 is SGHVS and CDR2 is FQNEAQ in the germline V gene. Written as DNA, the CDR3 is TGTGCCAGCAGCCCCTCGGACAGGGACAATGAGCAGTTCTTC. As protein: CASSPSDRDNEQFF.

V usage is TRBV11-2 and J usage is TRBJ2-7; D perhaps matches TRBD1 (6 bases). Germline-derived CDR1 and CDR2 are SGHAT and FQNNGV. The CDR3 is made up of 16 amino acids. Trimming stripped 1 base from V and 5 bases from J, with 18 bases between. CDR3 residues: CASSLGYRVVEDEQYF. The CDR3 coding sequence is TGTGCCAGCAGCTTAGGCTACAGGGTGGTGGAAGACGAGCAGTACTTC.

The chain has TRBV7-2 and TRBJ1-5; the D gene is possibly TRBD1 (5 bases). The CDR3 consists of 15 residues. The V end lost 1 base, the J end lost 0 bases, and 7 bases lay between the germline ends. The germline V gene encodes CDR1 SGHTA and CDR2 FQGNSA. This CDR3 reads CASSLGQISNQPQHF. In DNA, the CDR3 is TGTGCCAGCAGCTTAGGACAGATTAGCAATCAGCCCCAGCATTTT.

This rearrangement joins TRBV6-5 to TRBJ2-7; tentatively, D is TRBD2 (5 bases). The CDR3 sequence is 14 residues long. The germline CDR1 and CDR2 sequences are MNHEY and SVGAGI. Deletions cut 1 base from V and 2 bases from J, with 9 bases between. The chain's CDR3 is CASSYFYGAYEQYF. Written as DNA, the CDR3 is TGTGCCAGCAGTTACTTTTACGGGGCCTACGAGCAGTACTTC.

The V and J genes are TRBV14 and TRBJ1-2; D is perhaps TRBD1 (6 bases). Between the trimmed V and J ends, which lost 5 bases and 4 bases, there was a span of 17 bases. CDR1 is SGHDN and CDR2 is FVKESK in the germline V gene. This CDR3 has 15 residues. CDR3 DNA sequence: TGTGCCAGCAGCGGAACAGGGAAGCGGGTCTATGGCTACACCTTC. As protein: CASSGTGKRVYGYTF.

V gene TRBV6-4 combines with J gene TRBJ2-2, with D maybe TRBD1 (6 bases). CDR1 and CDR2 from the germline V gene are MRHNA and SNTAGT. V was shortened by 5 bases and J by 1 base, with 14 bases between the two germline ends. This CDR3 has 16 amino acids. The CDR3 DNA reads as TGTGCCAGCAGTTCTCAGGGGTTCGGGAACACCGGGGAGCTGTTTTTT. It translates to CASSSQGFGNTGELFF.

This sequence joins TRBV15 and TRBJ1-3; 11 bases align to TRBD1. CDR3 length equals 15 residues. V trimming: 1 base; J trimming: 7 bases; junction bases outside the gene matches: 3. Germline V gives CDR1 LNHNV, CDR2 YYDKDF (reference sequence). CDR3 DNA: TGTGCCACCAGCAGAGTTGGGGACAGGGGGAACACCATATATTTT. Its protein is CATSRVGDRGNTIYF.

This chain connects TRBV6-5 to TRBJ2-1; tentative D call: TRBD2 (6 bases). The V end lost 5 bases, the J end lost 8 bases, and 10 bases lay between the germline ends. Germline values: CDR1 MNHEY, CDR2 SVGAGI. This CDR3 comprises 12 residues. CDR3 nucleotide sequence: TGTGCCAGCAGTCGGGGACTCGATGAGCAGTTCTTC. It yields the protein CASSRGLDEQFF.